This T cell receptor (beta chain) comes out of a study of blood T cell repertoires in COVID-19. Study context: Whether acute or convalescent, the COVID-19 samples came from the United States, Italy and Spain. PBMCs, B-cell-depleted T cells, or T cells were the source of the cDNA or gDNA that made up the material.

V shed 5 bases, J shed 3 bases, and the junction held 9 bases outside the gene matches. There are 16 residues in the CDR3. Germline-derived CDR1 and CDR2 are SGHRS and YFSETQ. Original processing notes: Nucleated cell number was recorded as an estimate derived from reference gene primer amplification. Assay: immunoSEQ multiplex PCR; the TCRdb copy retains only in-frame clones and omits some. That table supplies the V and J calls and clone size; D and trimming were determined from the DNA. The sample carries under 100,000 clones, roughly nine tenths recorded once. This clone has only one observation. This clonotype was obtained from a man aged 50 or older with acute or convalescent COVID-19. V gene TRBV5-1 combines with J gene TRBJ1-4; 8 bases are shared with TRBD1. The source material was peripheral blood. In DNA form, the CDR3 reads TGCGCCAGCAGAGATACAGGGGGTGGTTCTAATGAAAAACTGTTTTTT. Encoded protein: CASRDTGGGSNEKLFF.